These T cell receptor beta chains were read from a single sample in a study of Ad26.COV2.S vaccination and SARS-CoV-2 variants. The assay was immunoSEQ multiplex PCR, and TCRdb's table has in-frame clones only and misses some. There are 350,000 to 550,000 clones in the sample; about 91% occur only once, and 2% to 3% lies in the top ten. Sample: peripheral blood, taken in a trial of Ad26.COV2.S vaccine versus placebo. The receptor set was obtained from a person between 18 and 59 years old who received the Ad26.COV2.S COVID-19 vaccine or a placebo. The CDR3 runs from the conserved cysteine through the conserved F or W. The order of the fields is J gene, clone size, CDR3 length, D gene, V gene, CDR3 DNA, CDR3 protein. A D gene is named only where the DNA matches it firmly. Where a row states a size, it is once, few, many or the class of an expanded clone; other rows omit it.

J: TRBJ2-1
size: NA
length: 15
D: TRBD1
V: TRBV18
DNA: TGTGCCAGCTCACCACCCCGACAGGGGTCAATGAAGCAGTTCTTC
CDR3: CASSPPRQGSMKQFF

J: TRBJ2-2
size: NA
length: 15
D: TRBD2
V: TRBV9
DNA: TGTGCCAGCAGCGCTAGCGGGGGGGCCGTCGGGGAGCTGTTTTTT
CDR3: CASSASGGAVGELFF

J: TRBJ2-2
size: NA
length: 15
D: TRBD2
V: TRBV7-3
DNA: TGTGCCAGCAGCTTCGTTGCGGGGGGAACCGGGGAGCTGTTTTTT
CDR3: CASSFVAGGTGELFF

J: TRBJ1-1
size: NA
length: 13
D: TRBD1
V: TRBV2
DNA: TGTGCCAGCACCACCGACAGGGGATCTGAAGCTTTCTTT
CDR3: CASTTDRGSEAFF

J: TRBJ1-1
size: NA
length: 15
D: TRBD1
V: TRBV27
DNA: TGTGCCAGCAGTTTATCTTCAGGGGGCGCCGGCGGGGCTTTCTTT
CDR3: CASSLSSGGAGGAFF

J: TRBJ1-2
size: NA
length: 17
D: NA
V: TRBV11-2
DNA: TGTGCCAGCAGCTTAGATCGGGGCCAGCGGCGCGGCTATGGCTACACCTTC
CDR3: CASSLDRGQRRGYGYTF

J: TRBJ1-2
size: NA
length: 14
D: TRBD1
V: TRBV19
DNA: TGTGCCAGTAGCGGGACAGCTCTTAACTATGGCTACACCTTC
CDR3: CASSGTALNYGYTF

J: TRBJ2-1
size: NA
length: 16
D: TRBD2
V: TRBV6-2/TRBV6-3
DNA: TGTGCCAGCAGTCTCCGGGACTACATCTTCTACAATGAGCAGTTCTTC
CDR3: CASSLRDYIFYNEQFF

J: TRBJ1-6
size: NA
length: 14
D: NA
V: TRBV15
DNA: TGTGCCACCAGCAGGAAAGGGGGTAATTCACCCCTCCACTTT
CDR3: CATSRKGGNSPLHF

J: TRBJ2-2
size: NA
length: 17
D: TRBD2
V: TRBV5-4
DNA: TGTGCCAGCAGCCCTCGGGGACTAGCGGGGGGGTCCGGGGAGCTGTTTTTT
CDR3: CASSPRGLAGGSGELFF

J: TRBJ2-4
size: NA
length: 17
D: NA
V: TRBV11-2
DNA: TGTGCCAGCAGCTCCCCGACCCGACGGGGGACCAAAAACATTCAGTACTTC
CDR3: CASSSPTRRGTKNIQYF

J: TRBJ1-1
size: NA
length: 13
D: NA
V: TRBV7-3
DNA: TGTGCCAGCAGCTTTTCGTGGAGCACTGAAGCTTTCTTT
CDR3: CASSFSWSTEAFF

J: TRBJ2-7
size: NA
length: 16
D: NA
V: TRBV28
DNA: TGTGCCAGCAGTTTACTATCCAGGGGTAGCTCCTACGAGCAGTACTTC
CDR3: CASSLLSRGSSYEQYF

J: TRBJ1-2
size: NA
length: 13
D: NA
V: TRBV7-2
DNA: TGTGCCAGCAGCTTAGGCCCCCAGGCTGGCTACACCTTC
CDR3: CASSLGPQAGYTF

J: TRBJ1-1
size: NA
length: 12
D: NA
V: TRBV6-5
DNA: TGTGCCACGGGCGACAGACCCACTGAAGCTTTCTTT
CDR3: CATGDRPTEAFF

J: TRBJ2-3
size: NA
length: 17
D: TRBD2
V: TRBV4-2
DNA: TGTGCCAGCAGCCAAGGTCTTGGACTAGCGAGCACAGATACGCAGTATTTT
CDR3: CASSQGLGLASTDTQYF

J: TRBJ1-4
size: NA
length: 15
D: NA
V: TRBV5-5
DNA: TGTGCCAGCAGCAACTTGGACAGTAGGGGTGAAAAACTGTTTTTT
CDR3: CASSNLDSRGEKLFF

J: TRBJ1-5
size: NA
length: 15
D: TRBD1
V: TRBV10-3
DNA: TGTGCCATCAGTGTTGGACAGGGGTATGGGCAGCCCCAGCATTTT
CDR3: CAISVGQGYGQPQHF

J: TRBJ2-4
size: NA
length: 15
D: NA
V: TRBV19
DNA: TGTGCCAGTAGTACCCGGGCTGGAGCCAAAAACATTCAGTACTTC
CDR3: CASSTRAGAKNIQYF

J: TRBJ1-1
size: once
length: 16
D: TRBD1
V: TRBV5-1
DNA: TGCGCCAGCAGCTCCACCCAGGGGGCCGGGAGGACTGAAGCTTTCTTT
CDR3: CASSSTQGAGRTEAFF

J: TRBJ2-5
size: NA
length: 14
D: NA
V: TRBV18
DNA: TGTGCCAGCTCACCACCTACGATGGGGGAGACCCAGTACTTC
CDR3: CASSPPTMGETQYF

J: TRBJ2-5
size: NA
length: 15
D: NA
V: TRBV5-1
DNA: TGCGCCAGCAGCTTGGATCCGGGAGTAAGTGAGACCCAGTACTTC
CDR3: CASSLDPGVSETQYF

J: TRBJ1-4
size: NA
length: 16
D: NA
V: TRBV5-1
DNA: TGCGCCAGCAGCCAAATGGGGGGATTGGGTAATGAAAAACTGTTTTTT
CDR3: CASSQMGGLGNEKLFF

J: TRBJ1-6
size: NA
length: 16
D: NA
V: TRBV7-2
DNA: TGTGCCAGCAGCTTAGTGTCTGGGGGGGAGGACTCACCCCTCCACTTT
CDR3: CASSLVSGGEDSPLHF